Listed below are T cell receptor beta chains from one sample, sequenced in a study of OX40 agonist ivuxolimab in advanced cancers. Some clones are missing from TCRdb's copy, which holds only in-frame ones; the method was immunoSEQ multiplex PCR. The sample records more than 70,000 clones, roughly 90% being singletons. This sample comprised CD4+ or CD8+ T cells sorted from blood, obtained in a trial of the OX40 agonist ivuxolimab. Receptor source: an adult with an advanced solid tumor such as melanoma, head and neck, liver or kidney cancer. The CDR3 runs from the conserved cysteine through the conserved F or W. A D gene is named only where the DNA matches it firmly. Size is omitted from some rows. Given values are once, few, many or a class for expanded clones.

D	V	J	size	DNA	CDR3
-	TRBV4-3	TRBJ1-2	-	TGCGCCAGCAGCCAAGTTATACGAGGGATCTATGGCTACACCTTC	CASSQVIRGIYGYTF
TRBD2	TRBV2	TRBJ2-1	-	TGTGCCAGCACCCTAGCGGGAGTCGTCCATGAGCAGTTCTTC	CASTLAGVVHEQFF
-	TRBV9	TRBJ2-1	-	TGTGCCAGCAGCACTAGACGCCAGGGGGGGTACAATGAGCAGTTCTTC	CASSTRRQGGYNEQFF
-	TRBV6-1	TRBJ1-1	-	TGTGCCAGCAGGGCAGGGATAATGAACACTGAAGCTTTCTTT	CASRAGIMNTEAFF
-	TRBV4-2	TRBJ2-1	-	TGTGCCAGCAGCCAAGATGGCGGACTGGCCTACAATGAGCAGTTCTTC	CASSQDGGLAYNEQFF
-	TRBV7-2	TRBJ2-1	-	TGTGCCAGCAGCTTAGCGGCCCTAGCGTGGGGTAATGAGCAGTTCTTC	CASSLAALAWGNEQFF
-	TRBV5-1	TRBJ1-1	-	TGCGCCAGCAGCCTGCTCGGGGGTGAAGCTTTCTTT	CASSLLGGEAFF
-	TRBV13	TRBJ2-7	-	TGTGCCAGCAGCTTAGTGGGCAGGGCCAATTCCTACGAGCAGTACTTC	CASSLVGRANSYEQYF
-	TRBV5-3	TRBJ1-1	-	TGTGCCAGAAACACTAGTTCGATCTACATGAACACTGAAGCTTTCTTT	CARNTSSIYMNTEAFF
TRBD2	TRBV13	TRBJ2-1	-	TGTGCCAGCAGCTACCGGACTAGCAGGAGGATCTCGATCCGCAATGAGCAGTTCTTC	CASSYRTSRRISIRNEQFF
TRBD1	TRBV7-8	TRBJ2-7	-	TGTGCCAGCAGCCCCGACAGGGACGAGCAGTACTTC	CASSPDRDEQYF
TRBD1	TRBV7-9	TRBJ2-7	-	TGTGCCAGCAGCCTTAGGACAGGGTTGGACGAGCAGTACTTC	CASSLRTGLDEQYF
-	TRBV4-1	TRBJ2-1	-	TGCGCCAGCAGCCTCCATTGGGCCAGGGGACCCAACAATGAGCAGTTCTTC	CASSLHWARGPNNEQFF
TRBD2	TRBV6-1	TRBJ2-7	-	TGTGCCAGCAGTGTAATTATAGGACTAGCGGGAGGGCAGTACTTC	CASSVIIGLAGGQYF
-	TRBV19	TRBJ2-2	-	TGTGCCAGTAGTATTCTGGGAGCGCGCGGGGAGCTGTTTTTT	CASSILGARGELFF
-	TRBV5-4	TRBJ2-2	-	TGTGCCAGCAGCTTGGCCGGGGGGCGCGGCACCGGGGAGCTGTTTTTT	CASSLAGGRGTGELFF
-	TRBV2	TRBJ2-3	-	TGTGCCAGCGGGCAGGGTACAGATACGCAGTATTTT	CASGQGTDTQYF
-	TRBV18	TRBJ2-3	once	TGTGCCAGCTCACCACTCAGGACAGATACGCAGTATTTT	CASSPLRTDTQYF
-	TRBV19	TRBJ2-2	-	TGTGCCAGTAGTAGGTCAGGGCAGGCGAACACCGGGGAGCTGTTTTTT	CASSRSGQANTGELFF
-	TRBV27	TRBJ2-7	once	TGTGCCAGCAGTTGGGGTGCTTGGGGCGAGCAGTACTTC	CASSWGAWGEQYF
TRBD1	TRBV10-1	TRBJ1-2	-	TGCGCCAGCAAGGATCAGGGGGCAGGCTATGGCTACACCTTC	CASKDQGAGYGYTF
-	TRBV2	TRBJ2-5	-	TGTGCCAGCAAGTACCAAGAGACCCAGTACTTC	CASKYQETQYF
-	TRBV9	TRBJ1-2	-	TGTGCCAGCAGCGTAGGGACTTATAACTATGGCTACACCTTC	CASSVGTYNYGYTF
-	TRBV11-2	TRBJ2-5	-	TGTGCCAGCAGCCAGGGAGTTGGAGAGACCCAGTACTTC	CASSQGVGETQYF
-	TRBV7-2	TRBJ2-7	-	TGTGCCAGCAGCTTACCCCCACTCGAGCAGTACTTC	CASSLPPLEQYF
-	TRBV7-2	TRBJ2-2	-	TGTGCCAGCAGCCCATCGAACACCGGGGAGCTGTTTTTT	CASSPSNTGELFF
TRBD2	TRBV7-9	TRBJ2-1	-	TGTGCCAGCAGCTCCGGACTAGCGGGGGACAATGAGCAGTTCTTC	CASSSGLAGDNEQFF
TRBD1	TRBV6-6	TRBJ2-7	-	TGTGCCAGCAGTCCCCGGACAGGGGGCTACGAGCAGTACTTC	CASSPRTGGYEQYF
TRBD2	TRBV27	TRBJ2-1	-	TGTGCCAGCAGATTTTATCGGACTAGCGGGTTGTCCAATGAGCAGTTCTTC	CASRFYRTSGLSNEQFF
-	TRBV5-1	TRBJ2-3	-	TGCGCCAGCAGCCCCGGGCCGGGGAGCGCAGATACGCAGTATTTT	CASSPGPGSADTQYF
-	TRBV9	TRBJ2-7	-	TGTGCCAGCAGCGTAGGGGATTCCTACGAGCAGTACTTC	CASSVGDSYEQYF
TRBD1	TRBV5-4	TRBJ2-5	-	TGTGCCAGCAGCTCAGGACAGGGGGTCCAAGAGACCCAGTACTTC	CASSSGQGVQETQYF
-	TRBV28	TRBJ2-5	-	TGTGCCAGCAGTTTAGCGGGAATTCCAGAGGAGCAGTACTTC	CASSLAGIPEEQYF
-	TRBV5-1	TRBJ1-3	-	TGCGCCAGCAGCTTGGGGAGCTCTGGAAACACCATATATTTT	CASSLGSSGNTIYF
-	TRBV7-9	TRBJ1-5	-	TGTGCCAGCAGCTCTGGACAGTCTAATCAGCCCCAGCATTTT	CASSSGQSNQPQHF
-	TRBV11-2	TRBJ2-7	-	TGTGCCAGCAGCTCCGCTGGGAACTACGAGCAGTACTTC	CASSSAGNYEQYF
-	TRBV9	TRBJ2-2	once	TGTGCCAGCAGCGTAGTGGGGGCTGGGGGGGAGCTGTTTTTT	CASSVVGAGGELFF
-	TRBV28	TRBJ1-2	-	TGTGCCAGCAGTTTGTGGGGTCCTAACTATGGCTACACCTTC	CASSLWGPNYGYTF
-	TRBV7-3	TRBJ2-1	-	TGTGCCAGCAGCCAGGCGGGCGGTGAGCAGTTCTTC	CASSQAGGEQFF
-	TRBV5-1	TRBJ1-2	-	TGCGCCAGCAGCTTGGGGGGTTTTAACTATGGCTACACCTTC	CASSLGGFNYGYTF
TRBD1	TRBV5-1	TRBJ1-6	-	TGCGCCAGCAGCCCTCGACAGGGGCTGAATTCACCCCTCCACTTT	CASSPRQGLNSPLHF
-	TRBV5-8	TRBJ2-1	-	TGTGCCAGCAGCTTGGTCATTAGCGACGCGGGGAACAATGAGCAGTTCTTC	CASSLVISDAGNNEQFF
-	TRBV28	TRBJ2-7	-	TGTGCCAGCAGTTCCACAGGGTATCGGGAGCAGTACTTC	CASSSTGYREQYF
-	TRBV18	TRBJ2-7	once	TGTGCCAGCTCACCACCGAGCAGGGGCGGGTACGAGCAGTACTTC	CASSPPSRGGYEQYF
-	TRBV2	TRBJ1-3	-	TGTGCCAGTGATCGACAGGCTGAAGGAAACACCATATATTTT	CASDRQAEGNTIYF
TRBD1	TRBV10-3	TRBJ1-2	-	TGTGCCATCAATTCCCGGACAGGGGATGACTATGGCTACACCTTC	CAINSRTGDDYGYTF
TRBD1	TRBV28	TRBJ1-4	-	TGTGCCACGGTCCGGGACAGGGGTGAAAAACTGTTTTTT	CATVRDRGEKLFF
TRBD1	TRBV7-9	TRBJ2-3	-	TGTGCCAGCAGCTCGACGAGAGGACAGGACCAAAGCACAGATACGCAGTATTTT	CASSSTRGQDQSTDTQYF
-	TRBV28	TRBJ1-2	-	TGTGCCAGCAGTTCCCCGGGGATGGCCTATGGCTACACCTTC	CASSSPGMAYGYTF
-	TRBV5-1	TRBJ2-5	-	TGCGCCAGCCGGTCAACCCCCCAAGAGACCCAGTACTTC	CASRSTPQETQYF
-	TRBV7-8	TRBJ2-5	-	TGTGCCAGCAGCTTAGCGGAGAGGGGGGATCTCGACTTCCAAGAGACCCAGTACTTC	CASSLAERGDLDFQETQYF
-	TRBV5-6	TRBJ2-1	-	TGTGCCAGCAGCTTACAGGGCAGGGATGAGCAGTTCTTC	CASSLQGRDEQFF
-	TRBV6-1	TRBJ2-3	-	TGTGCCAGCAGTGAAAAGGGGGATATTACCACAGATACGCAGTATTTT	CASSEKGDITTDTQYF
-	TRBV14	TRBJ2-1	-	TGTGCCAGCAGCCAAGATAGTTGGTATAATGAGCAGTTCTTC	CASSQDSWYNEQFF
-	TRBV5-1	TRBJ2-7	-	TGCGCCAGCAGCTTGGTGGGTGGCTACGAGCAGTACTTC	CASSLVGGYEQYF
TRBD2	TRBV28	TRBJ2-7	few	TGTGCCAGCAGTATCACTAGCGGGGACTACGAGCAGTACTTC	CASSITSGDYEQYF